These 10 T cell receptor beta chains originate from one sample sequenced in a study of technical replicates of blood from a few donors. Clones were sequenced by immunoSEQ multiplex PCR, and TCRdb holds only the in-frame ones, with some missing. Altogether 9,500 to 15,000 clones are present, 85% to 95% being singletons, with the ten largest covering approximately 6.3%. The sequencing input was PBMCs. Receptor source: a human donor in good health.

This rearrangement joins TRBV6-1 to TRBJ2-7; 9 bases line up with TRBD1. V shed 2 bases, J shed 1 base, and the junction held 3 bases outside the gene matches. This CDR3 has 15 residues. CDR1 is MNHNS, CDR2 SASEGT, per germline. The CDR3: CASSEYGQGSYEQYF. For the CDR3, the DNA is TGTGCCAGCAGTGAATACGGACAGGGGTCCTACGAGCAGTACTTC.

The rearrangement uses TRBV29-1 and TRBJ2-3; 7 bases fit TRBD1. V was pared by 1 base and J by 2 bases, with 6 bases of the junction left unmatched. Germline CDR1 reads SQVTM; CDR2 reads ANQGSEA. This CDR3 contains 15 residues. The CDR3, as DNA: TGCAGCGTTGAAGGTGGGACAGACAACACAGATACGCAGTATTTT. Its protein product is CSVEGGTDNTDTQYF.

The rearrangement uses TRBV19 and TRBJ2-7, with D unresolved. V lost 3 bases to trimming and J lost 5 bases, with 11 bases between them. Germline CDR1 reads LNHDA; CDR2 reads SQIVND (reference sequence). The CDR3 is 13 amino acids. CDR3: CASSMLGLDEQYF. CDR3 in DNA: TGTGCCAGTAGTATGTTGGGCTTGGACGAGCAGTACTTC.

This clone was detected once. The chain recombines TRBV11-2 with TRBJ2-7; a possible D gene is TRBD2 (5 bases). The CDR3 contains 15 residues. Per germline, CDR1 SGHAT and CDR2 FQNNGV. Trimming pared 1 base from V and 7 bases from J, leaving 17 bases between. The chain's CDR3 is CASSLGGSTRWEQYF. The CDR3 DNA sequence: TGTGCCAGCAGCTTAGGAGGGTCCACCCGATGGGAGCAGTACTTC.

The chain recombines TRBV28 with TRBJ1-2; the match to TRBD1 covers 7 bases. Losses at the gene ends were 8 bases for V and 1 base for J; bases not matched to a gene: 19. The length of the CDR3 is 18 residues. The germline gives CDR1 MDHEN, CDR2 SYDVKM. The CDR3 sequence: CASSLLFGTATINYGYTF. As DNA, the CDR3 is TGTGCCAGCTCTCTTCTGTTCGGGACAGCAACCATTAACTATGGCTACACCTTC.

This clone appeared once. The chain uses TRBV11-2 and TRBJ1-5; D might be TRBD1 (6 bases). Trimming took 5 bases from V and 0 from J, leaving 14 bases between them. The germline V gene encodes CDR1 SGHAT and CDR2 FQNNGV. The CDR3 has 16 residues. In DNA, the CDR3 is TGTGCCAGCAGCCTAGGGACAATTGTTAGCAATCAGCCCCAGCATTTT. Amino acid sequence: CASSLGTIVSNQPQHF. The variable domain in full, with the rest retrieved from reference TRBV11-2 and TRBJ1-5, is EAGVAQSPRYKIIEKRQSVAFWCNPISGHATLYWYQQILGQGPKLLIQFQNNGVVDDSQLPKDRFSAERLKGVDSTLKIQPAKLEDSAVYLCASSLGTIVSNQPQHFGDGTRLSIL.

The V call is TRBV10-1, the J call TRBJ2-3; 11 bases are shared with TRBD2. The CDR3 is made up of 16 amino acids. V gave up 7 bases and J gave up 4 bases; unmatched junction bases: 10. Germline V gene lookup returns CDR1 WNHNN and CDR2 SYGVQD (reference sequence). The CDR3 DNA reads TGCGCCAGCAAGCCGTCGACTAGCGGGACCCCAGATACGCAGTATTTT. Translated: CASKPSTSGTPDTQYF.

The chain joins TRBV15 to TRBJ1-2; 8 bases are shared with TRBD1. J lost 4 bases, V lost 3 bases, and 13 bases had no gene match. This CDR3 is built from 17 residues. CDR1 and CDR2 (germline): LNHNV, YYDKDF (reference sequence). CDR3 coding DNA: TGTGCCACCAGCAGTCCCGGGACAGGTACCAACGGCTATGGCTACACCTTC. Translating it yields CATSSPGTGTNGYGYTF. Drawing the rest from reference TRBV15 and TRBJ1-2, the complete variable domain is DAMVIQNPRYQVTQFGKPVTLSCSQTLNHNVMYWYQQKSSQAPKLLFHYYDKDFNNEADTPDNFQSRRPNTSFCFLDIRSPGLGDTAMYLCATSSPGTGTNGYGYTFGSGTRLTVV.

The chain joins TRBV7-2 to TRBJ2-3; D may be TRBD1 (5 bases). This CDR3 has 16 amino acids. The ends were cut back, 1 base at V and 1 base at J, with 12 bases in the middle. Germline V gives CDR1 SGHTA, CDR2 FQGNSA. As DNA, the CDR3 is TGTGCCAGCAGCTTAGGGGGCAGTATAGGCACAGATACGCAGTATTTT. Translating gives CASSLGGSIGTDTQYF.

J is TRBJ1-3 and V is TRBV5-1; 8 bases are a match to TRBD1. Germline CDR1 is SGHRS and CDR2 is YFSETQ. CDR3 size: 14 residues. V lost 5 bases, J lost 3 bases, and 4 bases stayed unmatched. The CDR3 loop reads CASRIQGDGNTIYF. The CDR3, as DNA: TGCGCCAGCAGGATACAGGGGGATGGAAACACCATATATTTT.